The T cell receptor (beta chain) described here comes from a study of T cell changes during pregnancy in multiple sclerosis. The ends lost 3 bases at V and 7 bases at J; junction bases unmatched: 9. Germline loops: CDR1 LNHDA, CDR2 SQIVND (reference sequence). The CDR3 is 15 residues long. Libraries were prepared by immunoSEQ multiplex PCR; TCRdb keeps only in-frame clonotypes and omits some of them. The table includes about 75,000 clones, around 94% detected once. The chain uses TRBV19 and TRBJ2-3; TRBD1 matches at 8 bases. This sequence was found in a female donor with multiple sclerosis, enrolled in a pregnancy study. Sequencing was performed on CD4+ T cells from peripheral blood mononuclear cells, taken after pregnancy. The CDR3 protein is CASSMEDRAQHTQYF. The CDR3, as DNA: TGTGCCAGTAGTATGGAGGACAGGGCACAACATACGCAGTATTTT.